This record looks at one T cell receptor beta chain sequence and its context. This entry is derived from a study of blood T cell repertoires in COVID-19. Looking at the study overall: Sites in the United States, Italy and Spain provided acute and convalescent COVID-19 samples. T cells, B-cell-depleted T cells, or PBMCs provided the cDNA or gDNA that served as material.

The ends were cut back, 6 bases at V and 0 bases at J, with 10 bases in the middle. The CDR3 is 14 residues long. Germline CDR1 reads WSHSY; CDR2 reads SAAADI. As processed by the authors: For nucleated cells, counts were estimated from reference gene primer amplification. Assay: immunoSEQ multiplex PCR; the TCRdb copy retains only in-frame clones and omits some. D and trimming come from the DNA, and the V and J calls and clone size come from that table. Of about 110,000 clones listed, under 85% were seen once; the top ten hold roughly 4%. The chain combines TRBV10-2 with TRBJ2-3; TRBD2 is a possible D gene (5 bases). This clonotype was obtained from a woman in her 70s with acute or convalescent COVID-19. Sequencing used peripheral blood. CDR3 in DNA: TGCGCCAGCAGGGGAAGGACTAGCACAGATACGCAGTATTTT. Protein product: CASRGRTSTDTQYF.